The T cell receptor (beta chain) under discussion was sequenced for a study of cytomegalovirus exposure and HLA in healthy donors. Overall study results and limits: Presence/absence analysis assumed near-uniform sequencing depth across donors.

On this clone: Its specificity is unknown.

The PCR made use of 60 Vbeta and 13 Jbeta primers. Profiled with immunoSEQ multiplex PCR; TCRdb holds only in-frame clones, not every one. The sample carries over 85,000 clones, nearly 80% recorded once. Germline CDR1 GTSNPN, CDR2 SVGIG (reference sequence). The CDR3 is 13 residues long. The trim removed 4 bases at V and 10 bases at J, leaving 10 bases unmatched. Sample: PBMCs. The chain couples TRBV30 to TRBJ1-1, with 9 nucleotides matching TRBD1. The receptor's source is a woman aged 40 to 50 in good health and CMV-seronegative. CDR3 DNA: TGTGCCTGGAATACCCTCGGGGACAGGGCAGCTTTCTTT. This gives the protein CAWNTLGDRAAFF.